The clone carrying this T cell receptor (beta chain) was counted ten times or more. As yet, its antigen is unknown. The sample is drawn from a study of T cells in Graves' hyperthyroidism and ophthalmopathy. Study as a whole: Peripheral blood sampling occurred at initial diagnosis, before any treatment. Overall study findings and caveats: Ophthalmopathy, which appeared later, was predicted by the model a median about 5.9 months before onset.

Amplified TCR beta CDR3 regions derived from RNA transcripts. With the HTBI primer set, the TCR CDR3 went through a first round of RT-PCR. Via MiXCR, TCRdb re-called the multiplex PCR reads, giving one row per CDR3 protein. The sample comprises hundreds of thousands of distinct CDR3 sequences, 15% to 20% of which are singletons, and 3% to 4.5% rests with the top ten. The CDR3 totals 11 residues. Between the trimmed V and J ends, which lost 4 bases and 5 bases, there was a span of 6 bases. The germline CDR1 and CDR2 sequences are DFQATT and SNEGSKA (reference sequence). The chain has TRBV20-1 and TRBJ1-5; D not certain. The sequence was collected from a woman under 40 with Graves' hyperthyroidism. Sequencing was performed on blood. CDR3 nucleotides: TGCAGTGCTATAGAACATCAGCCCCAGCATTTT. The encoded protein is CSAIEHQPQHF.